These 20 T cell receptor beta chains came from one sample sequenced in a study of blood T cell repertoires in COVID-19. The data were produced by immunoSEQ multiplex PCR, yet TCRdb's version contains in-frame clones alone and is incomplete. The sample shows roughly 300,000 clones, 90% of them seen only once. What was sequenced was PBMCs or T cells enriched from blood (not recorded which). The receptors stem from a woman aged 25 to 39 who had recovered from COVID-19.

The gene calls are TRBV2 and TRBJ2-5, with 11 bases identical to TRBD2. Germline values: CDR1 SNHLY, CDR2 FYNNEI. CDR3 length: 16 residues. V trimming: 6 bases; J trimming: 4 bases; junction bases outside the gene matches: 10. The CDR3 loop is CASREIAGGDGETQYF. The CDR3 DNA is TGTGCCAGCAGGGAGATAGCGGGAGGGGATGGAGAGACCCAGTACTTC.

The genes are TRBV21-1 and TRBJ1-2; TRBD1 is the table's D call, not checked against the DNA. TRBV21-1 is deemed a pseudogene. The CDR3 has 17 amino acids. In DNA form, the CDR3 reads TGTGCCAGCAGCACCACCGGTGCCAGGCAAGCAAAATATGGCTACACCTTC. Its translation: CASSTTGARQAKYGYTF.

A single count supports this clone. The CDR3 sequence is CASSVDLGTSKANVLTF. CDR3 DNA: TGTGCCAGCAGCGTAGATTTAGGGACAAGTAAGGCCAACGTCCTGACTTTC. The chain uses TRBV9 and TRBJ2-6, with D possibly being TRBD1 (6 bases). The V end lost 0 bases, the J end lost 6 bases, and 16 bases lay between the germline ends. The germline gives CDR1 SGDLS, CDR2 YYNGEE. The CDR3 totals 17 residues.

The V call is TRBV6-2 or TRBV6-3, the J call TRBJ2-3; 13 bases are shared with TRBD2. Looked up from germline, CDR1 is MNHEY and CDR2 is SVGEGT. The CDR3 spans 15 residues. After removal of 5 bases from V and 5 bases from J, the junction contained 4 bases not matched to a gene. The DNA of the CDR3 is TGTGCCAGCAGTACCCGGACTAGCGGGAGAGATACGCAGTATTTT. Protein sequence: CASSTRTSGRDTQYF.

The V and J genes are TRBV10-3 and TRBJ2-1, with 7 bases aligning to TRBD1. The CDR3 runs to 14 residues. Germline V lookup: CDR1 ENHRY, CDR2 SYGVKD. J lost 0 bases, V lost 8 bases, and 4 bases had no gene match. In nucleotides, the CDR3 is TGTGCCATCTCACGACAGGGCTCCTACAATGAGCAGTTCTTC. It yields the protein CAISRQGSYNEQFF.

V usage is TRBV24-1 and J usage is TRBJ2-1; 9 bases align to TRBD2. This CDR3 contains 18 residues. The J segment lost 8 bases and the V segment lost 4 bases, leaving 17 bases of the junction unmatched. Germline lookup yields CDR1 KGHDR and CDR2 SFDVKD. The CDR3 region is CATSDGWGGRAPNDEQFF. Written as DNA, the CDR3 is TGTGCCACCAGTGACGGCTGGGGCGGGAGGGCCCCCAATGATGAGCAGTTCTTC.

This rearrangement joins TRBV6-5 to TRBJ1-5; TRBD1 matches 9 bases. The CDR3 is made up of 13 amino acids. V dropped 9 bases and J dropped 5; count of bases not matched to a gene: 5. Germline loops: CDR1 MNHEY, CDR2 SVGAGI. The CDR3 sequence: CASIRTGDQPQHF. CDR3 coding DNA: TGTGCCAGTATCCGGACAGGGGATCAGCCCCAGCATTTT.

The chain has TRBV9 and TRBJ2-1, with TRBD2 as a possible D gene (7 bases). Germline V gives CDR1 SGDLS, CDR2 YYNGEE. V was shortened by 0 bases and J by 2 bases, with 24 bases between the two germline ends. The CDR3 totals 20 residues. The CDR3 spells CASSVARGLPAGAAYNEQFF. CDR3 DNA sequence: TGTGCCAGCAGCGTAGCTAGGGGGTTGCCCGCGGGAGCTGCCTACAATGAGCAGTTCTTC.

J is TRBJ1-1 and V is TRBV6-2 or TRBV6-3; D gene unclear. CDR3 size: 15 residues. CDR1 is MNHEY, CDR2 SVGEGT, per germline. Trimming took off 4 bases at V and 10 bases at J, with 22 bases between the two ends. CDR3 sequence: CASSSLMGTVAPAFF. The CDR3 DNA reads TGTGCCAGCAGTTCGCTCATGGGCACCGTGGCGCCAGCTTTCTTT.

J is TRBJ2-5 and V is TRBV27, with a tentative D call TRBD1 (6 bases). Germline V lookup: CDR1 MNHEY, CDR2 SMNVEV (reference sequence). This CDR3 spans 14 amino acids. Trimming cost V 6 bases and J 2 bases, with 13 bases left between them. The DNA of the CDR3 is TGTGCCAGCAGGCCGCAGGGGAATCAAGAGACCCAGTACTTC. Protein product: CASRPQGNQETQYF.

V usage is TRBV10-3 and J usage is TRBJ1-5; TRBD1 is a possible D gene (6 bases). The CDR3 runs 15 residues. Germline CDR1 is ENHRY and CDR2 is SYGVKD. V gave up 4 bases and J gave up 6 bases, with 16 bases separating them. The CDR3 nucleotides are TGTGCCATCAGTGGGGGGCAGGGGAGTAGTCAGCCCCAGCATTTT. Translation gives CAISGGQGSSQPQHF.

The genes are TRBV12-5 and TRBJ1-1, with 8 positions matching TRBD1. The CDR3 runs to 15 residues. Looked up from germline, CDR1 is LGHNT and CDR2 is FRNRAP. The V and J ends lost 1 base and 2 bases, in that order; junction bases with no gene match: 3. The CDR3: CASGLGTGKNTEAFF. CDR3 sequence (DNA): TGTGCTAGTGGTTTGGGGACAGGGAAAAACACTGAAGCTTTCTTT. Drawing the rest from reference TRBV12-5 and TRBJ1-1, the complete variable domain is DARVTQTPRHKVTEMGQEVTMRCQPILGHNTVFWYRQTMMQGLELLAYFRNRAPLDDSGMPKDRFSAEMPDATLATLKIQPSEPRDSAVYFCASGLGTGKNTEAFFGQGTRLTVV.

V usage is TRBV28 and J usage is TRBJ2-3, with TRBD2 matching over 8 bases. The CDR3 covers 16 residues. CDR1 and CDR2 (germline): MDHEN, SYDVKM. J gave up 2 bases and V 6 bases, and 10 bases lay outside the gene matches. CDR3 coding DNA: TGTGCCAGCAGCGTCAGCGGGAGCGTTCTCACAGATACGCAGTATTTT. Encoded protein: CASSVSGSVLTDTQYF.

The chain recombines TRBV5-8 with TRBJ2-3; D unclear. With 2 bases removed from V and 2 bases from J, the gap between germline ends came to 6 bases. Germline V gene sequence: CDR1 SGHTS, CDR2 YDEGEE. CDR3 size: 13 residues. CDR3 nucleotide sequence: TGTGCCAGCAGCTTTAGTTTCACAGATACGCAGTATTTT. Amino acid sequence: CASSFSFTDTQYF.

The chain recombines TRBV5-4 with TRBJ2-2, with 7 bases fitting TRBD2. Trimming at V came to 4 bases and at J to 6 bases, leaving 9 bases not matched to a gene. This CDR3 is built from 15 residues. Germline CDR1 reads SGHNT; CDR2 reads YYREEE (reference sequence). CDR3 sequence: CASSPGGKIPGELFF. Written as DNA, the CDR3 is TGTGCCAGCAGCCCCGGGGGGAAGATTCCCGGGGAGCTGTTTTTT.

The rearrangement joins TRBV7-2 to TRBJ1-2; 7 bases line up with TRBD1. V was clipped by 5 bases and J by 7 bases; unmatched bases: 4. The CDR3 runs 12 residues. Germline V CDR1 and CDR2: SGHTA, FQGNSA. CDR3 sequence (DNA): TGTGCCAGCAGCACCAGGGGGGCTGGCTACACCTTC. Translated, it gives CASSTRGAGYTF.

The genes are TRBV6-2 or TRBV6-3 and TRBJ1-5, with 8 nucleotides matching TRBD1. The CDR3 length is 16 residues. The V segment lost 3 bases and the J segment 3 bases; nucleotides outside the gene matches: 7. From germline, CDR1 is MNHEY and CDR2 SVGEGT. CDR3 in DNA: TGTGCCAGCAGTTATCCCATGACAGGGGTCAATCAGCCCCAGCATTTT. This codes for CASSYPMTGVNQPQHF.

The count of this clone is one. The V gene is TRBV28, the J gene TRBJ2-7; D not certain. V was cut by 2 bases and J by 0 bases, with 8 bases left in between. Germline-derived CDR1 and CDR2 are MDHEN and SYDVKM. This CDR3 spans 14 amino acids. In DNA, the CDR3 is TGTGCCAGCAGTTTAGGCCCGGGCTCCTACGAGCAGTACTTC. This gives the protein CASSLGPGSYEQYF.

V is TRBV18 and J is TRBJ2-2, with a possible D match to TRBD1 (6 bases). The CDR3 length is 13 residues. Germline-derived CDR1 and CDR2 are KGHSH and LQKENI. V was shortened by 5 bases and J by 7 bases, with 11 bases between the two germline ends. The CDR3: CASSTGSGGELFF. The CDR3 nucleotides read TGTGCCAGCTCAACAGGGAGCGGCGGGGAGCTGTTTTTT.

This clone was recorded only once. The chain's CDR3 is CASSQQDRLGGELFF. The CDR3 nucleotides read TGCGCCAGCAGCCAACAAGACAGGCTGGGTGGGGAGCTGTTTTTT. The chain couples TRBV4-3 to TRBJ2-2, with D possibly matching TRBD1 (6 bases). The V gene's germline CDR1 is LGHNA and CDR2 YSLEER. V gave up 2 bases and J gave up 8 bases, with 15 bases separating them. The CDR3 sequence is 15 residues long.